This T cell receptor (beta chain) was found in a study of CXCR3-negative and CXCR3-positive naive CD8 T cells. Overall study results and limits: Naive CXCR3-positive cells had TRB CDR3s more hydrophobic than those of CXCR3-negative naive cells.

Libraries of TRB cDNA were made by 5' RACE and carried UMIs. TCRdb re-called the 5' RACE reads and gives one entry per CDR3 protein, without DNA. This listing includes 130,000 to 150,000 distinct CDR3 sequences. CD45RO-CCR7+CD27+CD95- cells counted as naive CD8+ T cells. Germline V lookup: CDR1 SGHRS, CDR2 YFSETQ. The CDR3 sequence is 16 residues long. Note on this clonotype: Antigen specificity is unknown.

The clonotype was recovered from a human donor in good health. Some clones in this sample may be carry-over from other donors' samples. The sequenced material came from naive CXCR3+ CD8+ T cells from blood. Described subset: CD45RO-CCR7+CD27+CD95- naive CD8+ T cells expressing CXCR3 (TNR3+). The genes are TRBV5-1 and TRBJ2-1; TCRdb reports TRBD1, a call that lacks DNA to check it against. The CDR3: CASSLGQGISYNEQFF.